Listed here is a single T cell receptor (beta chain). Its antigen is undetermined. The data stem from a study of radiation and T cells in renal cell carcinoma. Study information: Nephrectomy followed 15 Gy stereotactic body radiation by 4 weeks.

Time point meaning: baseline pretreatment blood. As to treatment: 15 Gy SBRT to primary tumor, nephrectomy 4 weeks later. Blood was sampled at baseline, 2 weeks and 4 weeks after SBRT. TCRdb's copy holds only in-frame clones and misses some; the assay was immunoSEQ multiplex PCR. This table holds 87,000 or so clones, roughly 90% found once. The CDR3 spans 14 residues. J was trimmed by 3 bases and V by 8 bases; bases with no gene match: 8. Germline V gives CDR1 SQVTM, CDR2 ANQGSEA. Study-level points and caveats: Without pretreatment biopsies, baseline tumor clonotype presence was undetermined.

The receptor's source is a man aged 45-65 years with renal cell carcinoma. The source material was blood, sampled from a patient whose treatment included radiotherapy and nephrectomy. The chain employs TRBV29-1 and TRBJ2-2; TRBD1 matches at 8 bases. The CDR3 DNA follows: TGCAGCACCGGACAGGGACCGTACACCGGGGAGCTGTTTTTT. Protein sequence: CSTGQGPYTGELFF.